Following are 30 T cell receptor beta chains from one sample sequenced in a study of blood T cell repertoires in COVID-19 (dated by TCRdb to the early 2020s). The library was produced with the immunoSEQ multiplex PCR assay. Sourced from immuneACCESS, this table was stored by TCRdb with only in-frame sequences that have V and J called. A share of the clones is absent; for the studies checked, an unresolved V gene accounts for under half, and the remainder has no known explanation. The table for this sample lists roughly 100,000 clones; approximately 80% of them were counted only once. The biggest ten clones account for 4.5% of the sample. Material for sequencing was peripheral blood. These receptor sequences come from a human donor in a cohort sampled during active COVID-19.

The rearrangement joins TRBV4-2 to TRBJ2-6; D perhaps matches TRBD1 (6 bases). The germline V gene has CDR1 LGHNA and CDR2 YNFKEQ. Trimming removed 0 bases from V and 4 bases from J, with 22 bases in between. The CDR3 contains 20 residues. The CDR3 bases are TGTGCCAGCAGCCAAGAAACCATCCATATGGGGGCGCGGGGGGCCAACGTCCTGACTTTC. Amino acids: CASSQETIHMGARGANVLTF.

This rearrangement joins TRBV6-2 or TRBV6-3 to TRBJ1-5, with 9 bases aligning to TRBD1. The length of the CDR3 is 19 residues. V was clipped by 1 base and J by 2 bases; unmatched bases: 12. Germline V gives CDR1 MNHEY, CDR2 SVGEGT. The CDR3 region has the DNA TGTGCCAGCAGTTACTACAGGGACAGGGAATGGTCGGGCAATCAGCCCCAGCATTTT. Translating it yields CASSYYRDREWSGNQPQHF.

V and J are TRBV18 and TRBJ2-5; TRBD2 might be the D (6 bases). V lost 6 bases and J lost 5, with 19 bases in between. The CDR3 is 15 amino acids. Germline values: CDR1 KGHSH, CDR2 LQKENI. The CDR3 loop reads CASSRVRGDPETQYF. In DNA, the CDR3 is TGTGCCAGCTCTCGTGTACGCGGGGACCCGGAGACCCAGTACTTC. Full variable domain (missing parts from reference TRBV18 and TRBJ2-5): NAGVMQNPRHLVRRRGQEARLRCSPMKGHSHVYWYRQLPEEGLKFMVYLQKENIIDESGMPKERFSAEFPKEGPSILRIQQVVRGDSAAYFCASSRVRGDPETQYFGPGTRLLVL.

CDR3 DNA sequence: TGTGCCAGCAGTACCCCGGTCTACCTAGCCAAAAACATTCAGTACTTC. Translating gives CASSTPVYLAKNIQYF. The V and J genes are TRBV28 and TRBJ2-4, with unresolved D. Per germline, CDR1 MDHEN and CDR2 SYDVKM. With 5 bases removed from V and 0 bases from J, the gap between germline ends came to 14 bases. The CDR3 runs 16 residues.

This clone appeared a single time. The chain has TRBV15 and TRBJ2-7, with D possibly TRBD1 on 6 matching bases. The germline gives CDR1 LNHNV, CDR2 YYDKDF (reference sequence). The CDR3 runs to 15 residues. Trimming took 4 bases from V and 0 from J, leaving 13 bases between them. Here the CDR3 reads CATSTALQGSYEQYF. CDR3 DNA: TGTGCCACCAGCACAGCCCTACAGGGCTCCTACGAGCAGTACTTC.

CDR3 bases: TGTGCCAGCAGCCCGGGACTAGCATCCTCCGGTGAGCAGTTCTTC. Translating it yields CASSPGLASSGEQFF. The chain links TRBV7-2 to TRBJ2-1, with 9 bases lining up with TRBD2. Germline V gives CDR1 SGHTA, CDR2 FQGNSA. The CDR3 runs 15 residues. Germline trimming cut 5 bases from V and 9 bases from J; bases unmatched to any gene: 11. Supplemented by reference TRBV7-2 and TRBJ2-1, the full variable domain reads GAGVSQSPSNKVTEKGKDVELRCDPISGHTALYWYRQSLGQGLEFLIYFQGNSAPDKSGLPSDRFSAERTGGSVSTLTIQRTQQEDSAVYLCASSPGLASSGEQFFGPGTRLTVL.

The chain employs TRBV28 and TRBJ1-1, with TRBD1 matching over 9 bases. The CDR3 has 13 residues. J lost 7 bases, V lost 6 bases, and 6 bases had no gene match. Germline CDR1 MDHEN, CDR2 SYDVKM. CDR3 sequence reads: CASSSGQGIEAFF. CDR3 in DNA: TGTGCCAGCAGCTCGGGACAGGGTATTGAAGCTTTCTTT.

The chain links TRBV18 to TRBJ1-1; possibly TRBD1 for D (5 bases). V lost 6 bases and J lost 10, with 18 bases in between. This CDR3 is 13 amino acids long. Germline loops: CDR1 KGHSH, CDR2 LQKENI. CDR3 residues: CASSLAGPKGAFF. In DNA, the CDR3 is TGTGCCAGCTCGCTCGCGGGGCCCAAAGGAGCTTTCTTT.

A note on this clone: An end of the junction does not agree with germline; a read error may underlie this. V and J are TRBV7-9 and TRBJ1-6; 10 bases match TRBD1. The germline CDR1 and CDR2 sequences are SEHNR and FQNEAQ (reference sequence). The CDR3 has 15 amino acids. CDR3 in amino acids: CASRLGQGDNSPLHF. The CDR3 DNA reads as TGTGCCAGCAGGTTAGGACAGGGGGATAATTCACCCCTCCACTTT. The full variable domain, its missing parts supplied by reference TRBV7-9 and TRBJ1-6, is DTGVSQNPRHKITKRGQNVTFRCDPISEHNRLYWYRQTLGQGPEFLTYFQNEAQLEKSRLLSDRFSAERPKGSFSTLEIQRTEQGDSAMYLCASRLGQGDNSPLHFGNGTRLTVT.

J is TRBJ1-4 and V is TRBV7-2; possible D gene TRBD1, 5 bases. The germline V gene encodes CDR1 SGHTA and CDR2 FQGNSA. The CDR3 totals 16 residues. V was trimmed by 1 base and J by 10 bases, leaving 19 bases between them. CDR3 DNA: TGTGCCAGCAGCTTAGAGCGGCCCGGCGGGGGAGGAAAACTGTTTTTT. This gives the protein CASSLERPGGGGKLFF.

The chain combines TRBV6-5 with TRBJ1-1; D gene uncertain. Deletions cut 2 bases from V and 4 bases from J, with 11 bases between. This CDR3 region has 14 residues. The germline CDR1 and CDR2 sequences are MNHEY and SVGAGI. The CDR3: CASSYGRVGTEAFF. CDR3 in DNA: TGTGCCAGCAGTTACGGGCGAGTAGGCACTGAAGCTTTCTTT.

The chain joins TRBV7-6 to TRBJ2-7, with TRBD1 matching over 9 bases. Germline V lookup: CDR1 SGHVS, CDR2 FNYEAQ. Germline trimming cut 5 bases from V and 2 bases from J; bases unmatched to any gene: 7. The CDR3 runs to 15 residues. Written as DNA, the CDR3 is TGTGCCAGCAGCCACGACAGGGGGAAAACCTACGAGCAGTACTTC. This sequence encodes CASSHDRGKTYEQYF.

V and J are TRBV5-1 and TRBJ1-2; 8 bases are shared with TRBD1. The CDR3 contains 13 residues. The V segment lost 4 bases and the J segment 8 bases; nucleotides outside the gene matches: 7. From germline, CDR1 is SGHRS and CDR2 YFSETQ. CDR3 residues: CASSQGQGGGYTF. In nucleotides, the CDR3 is TGCGCCAGCAGCCAAGGACAGGGTGGGGGCTACACCTTC.

This clone was seen more than once but under ten times. J is TRBJ1-3 and V is TRBV5-4, with a weak D call TRBD1 (6 bases). Trimming took off 2 bases at V and 4 bases at J, with 16 bases between the two ends. Germline CDR1 SGHNT, CDR2 YYREEE (reference sequence). CDR3 length equals 16 residues. CDR3 protein: CASSLGGGLAGNTIYF. Here the CDR3 DNA reads TGTGCCAGCAGCTTAGGCGGGGGCTTGGCCGGAAACACCATATATTTT.

This clone has a count of ten or more. The CDR3 nucleotides are TGTGCCAGTAGTAGCGAGGAGGGGGGGGCCTACAATGAGCAGTTCTTC. It encodes CASSSEEGGAYNEQFF. The chain links TRBV19 to TRBJ2-1, with D perhaps matching TRBD2 (7 bases). This CDR3 spans 16 amino acids. With 4 bases removed from V and 2 bases from J, the gap between germline ends came to 15 bases. Germline-derived CDR1 and CDR2 are LNHDA and SQIVND (reference sequence).

V and J are TRBV4-1 and TRBJ1-4; D may be TRBD1 (5 bases). The CDR3 is 16 amino acids. CDR1 is MGHRA and CDR2 is YSYEKL in the germline V gene. Trimming left V 4 bases short and J 7 bases short, with 19 bases between. This chain's CDR3 is CASSPQLGGWGEKLFF. In DNA, the CDR3 is TGCGCCAGCAGCCCGCAGCTCGGGGGATGGGGTGAAAAACTGTTTTTT.

This sequence joins TRBV6-9 and TRBJ1-4; weak D call: TRBD1 (5 bases). Germline V gene data show CDR1 as MNHGY and CDR2 as SVAAGI. The V and J ends lost 7 bases and 6 bases respectively, with 21 bases between them. The CDR3 extends over 16 amino acids. The CDR3 is CASTCSGGTPDEKLFF. In DNA form, the CDR3 reads TGTGCCAGCACCTGCTCCGGGGGGACGCCCGATGAAAAACTGTTTTTT.

CDR3 DNA sequence: TGTGCCAGCAGCGTATGGACAGGTACGGATACGCAGTATTTT. Protein sequence: CASSVWTGTDTQYF. V gene TRBV9 combines with J gene TRBJ2-3, with 7 bases identical to TRBD1. Germline CDR1 SGDLS, CDR2 YYNGEE. The V segment lost 1 base and the J segment 6 bases; nucleotides outside the gene matches: 5. The CDR3 spans 14 residues.

The chain recombines TRBV7-2 with TRBJ2-3; D uncertain. Germline CDR1 reads SGHTA; CDR2 reads FQGNSA. The CDR3 runs to 13 residues. V dropped 2 bases and J dropped 6 bases, with 9 bases sitting between them. In DNA form, the CDR3 reads TGTGCCAGCAGCTTACAGATCACGGATACGCAGTATTTT. Its protein is CASSLQITDTQYF.

This sequence joins TRBV5-1 and TRBJ2-1, with D unresolved. Germline values: CDR1 SGHRS, CDR2 YFSETQ. This CDR3 is built from 13 residues. The V end was cut by 5 bases, the J end by 4 bases, with 10 bases between. The CDR3 DNA reads TGCGCCAGCAGGCCCCTCGGGTACAATGAGCAGTTCTTC. Translating it yields CASRPLGYNEQFF.

The rearrangement joins TRBV19 to TRBJ2-7; 10 positions agree with TRBD1. Trimming at V came to 5 bases and at J to 2 bases, leaving 15 bases not matched to a gene. Germline loops: CDR1 LNHDA, CDR2 SQIVND (reference sequence). CDR3 length equals 18 residues. For the CDR3, the DNA is TGTGCCAGTAGTTCGGGACCCGTCCGTGGGACAGGGGCCTACGAGCAGTACTTC. This codes for CASSSGPVRGTGAYEQYF.

This sequence joins TRBV28 and TRBJ2-6, with TRBD2 as a possible D gene (6 bases). CDR3 length: 15 amino acids. Germline V lookup: CDR1 MDHEN, CDR2 SYDVKM. Trimming pared 3 bases from V and 2 bases from J, leaving 8 bases between. CDR3 coding DNA: TGTGCCAGCAGTTTTGCGGGAACTGGGGCCAACGTCCTGACTTTC. It is translated as CASSFAGTGANVLTF.

This clone was counted a single time. The V and J genes are TRBV2 and TRBJ2-2, with 7 bases fitting TRBD1. The CDR3 is 17 amino acids. The germline V gene encodes CDR1 SNHLY and CDR2 FYNNEI. V dropped 5 bases and J dropped 0; count of bases not matched to a gene: 9. The CDR3 region is CASSLSRQGPNTGELFF. CDR3 DNA: TGTGCCAGCAGTCTTTCGCGACAGGGACCGAACACCGGGGAGCTGTTTTTT. Supplemented by reference TRBV2 and TRBJ2-2, the full variable domain reads EPEVTQTPSHQVTQMGQEVILRCVPISNHLYFYWYRQILGQKVEFLVSFYNNEISEKSEIFDDQFSVERPDGSNFTLKIRSTKLEDSAMYFCASSLSRQGPNTGELFFGEGSRLTVL.

This chain uses TRBV5-1 with TRBJ1-4; D perhaps matches TRBD1 (5 bases). The V and J ends lost 0 bases and 4 bases respectively, with 7 bases between them. The V gene's germline CDR1 is SGHRS and CDR2 YFSETQ. This CDR3 contains 14 residues. CDR3 coding DNA: TGCGCCAGCAGCTTGGGACAGCTTAATGAAAAACTGTTTTTT. It codes for CASSLGQLNEKLFF. The full variable domain, with the rest looked up from reference TRBV5-1 and TRBJ1-4, is KAGVTQTPRYLIKTRGQQVTLSCSPISGHRSVSWYQQTPGQGLQFLFEYFSETQRNKGNFPGRFSGRQFSNSRSEMNVSTLELGDSALYLCASSLGQLNEKLFFGSGTQLSVL.

This clone was counted only a few times. This chain uses TRBV10-3 with TRBJ1-4; 11 bases fit TRBD1. Germline CDR1 reads ENHRY; CDR2 reads SYGVKD. The junction had 7 bases not matched to a gene; V was cut back by 0 bases and J by 7 bases. The CDR3 totals 17 residues. The DNA of the CDR3 is TGTGCCATCAGTGAGTCCCCGACCGGGACAGGGGGTGAAAAACTGTTTTTT. It yields the protein CAISESPTGTGGEKLFF.

This clone appeared a single time. The rearrangement joins TRBV11-3 to TRBJ1-6, with a weak D call TRBD1 (6 bases). This CDR3 contains 15 residues. The V and J ends lost 3 bases and 7 bases respectively, with 13 bases between them. Germline V lookup: CDR1 SGHNT, CDR2 YENEEA. The CDR3 sequence is CASSLWGQINSPLHF. The DNA for the CDR3 is TGTGCCAGCAGCTTGTGGGGGCAGATCAATTCACCCCTCCACTTT.

The V and J genes are TRBV12-5 and TRBJ1-1; D is possibly TRBD1 (6 bases). Germline lookup yields CDR1 LGHNT and CDR2 FRNRAP. Trimming removed 6 bases at V and 7 bases at J, with 18 bases between. The CDR3 is 14 amino acids. The CDR3 region is CASGKTGTPIEAFF. DNA for the CDR3: TGTGCTAGTGGAAAAACCGGGACACCAATTGAAGCTTTCTTT.

This clone appeared once. This sequence joins TRBV30 and TRBJ2-1, with D possibly matching TRBD2 (6 bases). Deletions cut 0 bases from V and 5 bases from J, with 11 bases between. This CDR3 is built from 14 residues. The germline CDR1 and CDR2 sequences are GTSNPN and SVGIG (reference sequence). The CDR3 nucleotides are TGTGCCTGGAGTGTAGGTAGCGGCAACAATGAGCAGTTCTTC. It yields the protein CAWSVGSGNNEQFF.

This chain joins TRBV6-5 and TRBJ2-3; D uncertain. The CDR3 consists of 12 residues. Looked up from germline, CDR1 is MNHEY and CDR2 is SVGAGI. Deletions cut 7 bases from V and 3 bases from J, with 8 bases between. The CDR3 bases are TGTGCCAGCAACCGCTATACAGATACGCAGTATTTT. It encodes CASNRYTDTQYF.

V and J are TRBV1 and TRBJ2-5; the DNA was not compared with TRBD2, the D call given in the table. TRBV1 is termed a pseudogene. The CDR3 covers 17 residues. Here the CDR3 reads CTSSQAPRGGSQETQYF. The DNA for the CDR3 is TGCACCAGCAGCCAAGCCCCCCGTGGGGGGAGCCAAGAGACCCAGTACTTC.